This TCR beta chain was obtained from a study of HIV-infected patients and healthy controls. Study-level findings and limits: Comparisons were complicated because patients and controls had unequal numbers of distinct sequences.

A word on this clonotype: Antigen unknown.

cDNA was made from approximately 0.55 ug RNA using alpha and beta constant primers. Using multiplexing indices, alpha and beta chain libraries were generated apart by chain-specific third strand synthesis. TCRdb re-called the 5' RACE reads with MiXCR, one entry per CDR3 protein. The sample carries roughly 25,000 distinct CDR3 sequences, 7.5% to 10% recorded once. Germline V gene lookup returns CDR1 DFQATT and CDR2 SNEGSKA (reference sequence). This CDR3 has 13 amino acids. Trimming removed 0 bases at V and 8 bases at J, with 10 bases between. All unsorted peripheral T cells were captured because whole blood was used without fractionation.

The sample comprised blood. V and J are TRBV20-1 and TRBJ1-4; no reliable D call. This clonotype was sampled from an adult in good health. The CDR3 DNA reads as TGCAGTGCTAGAGAACTATTGCGGGAAAAACTGTTTTTT. As protein: CSARELLREKLFF.